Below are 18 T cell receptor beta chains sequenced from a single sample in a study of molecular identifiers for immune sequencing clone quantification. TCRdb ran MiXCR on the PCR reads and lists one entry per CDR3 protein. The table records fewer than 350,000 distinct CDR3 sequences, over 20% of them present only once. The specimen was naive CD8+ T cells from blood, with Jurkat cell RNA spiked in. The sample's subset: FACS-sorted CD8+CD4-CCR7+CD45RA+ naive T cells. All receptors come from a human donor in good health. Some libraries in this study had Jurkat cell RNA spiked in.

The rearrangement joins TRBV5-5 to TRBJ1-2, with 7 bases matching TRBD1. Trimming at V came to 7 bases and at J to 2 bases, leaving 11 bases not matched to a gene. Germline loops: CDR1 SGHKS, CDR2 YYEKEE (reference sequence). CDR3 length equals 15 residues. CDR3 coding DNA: TGTGCCAGCTATCCGTCGGGACAGCCAAACTATGGCTACACCTTC. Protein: CASYPSGQPNYGYTF.

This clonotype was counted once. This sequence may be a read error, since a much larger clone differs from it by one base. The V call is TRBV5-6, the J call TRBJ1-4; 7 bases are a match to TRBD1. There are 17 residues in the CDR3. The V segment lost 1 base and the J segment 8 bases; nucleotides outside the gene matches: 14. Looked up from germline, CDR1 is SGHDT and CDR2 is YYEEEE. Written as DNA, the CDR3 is TGTGCCAGCAGCTTGTGGCCCTTGACAGGGAGAGACGAAAAACTGTTTTTT. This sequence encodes CASSLWPLTGRDEKLFF.

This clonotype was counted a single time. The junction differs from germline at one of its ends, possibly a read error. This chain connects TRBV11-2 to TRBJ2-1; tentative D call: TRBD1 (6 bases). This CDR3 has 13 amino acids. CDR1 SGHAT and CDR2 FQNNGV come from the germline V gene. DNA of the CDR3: TGTGCCAGCAGGGACAGTGCAATTAATGAGCAGCTCTTC. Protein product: CASRDSAINEQLF.

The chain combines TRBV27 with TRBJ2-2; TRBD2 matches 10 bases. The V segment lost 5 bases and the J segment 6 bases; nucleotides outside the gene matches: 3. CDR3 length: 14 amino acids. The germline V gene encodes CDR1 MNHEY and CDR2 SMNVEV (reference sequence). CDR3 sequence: CASSPLAGAGELFF. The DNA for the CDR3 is TGTGCCAGCAGTCCCCTAGCGGGAGCCGGGGAGCTGTTTTTT.

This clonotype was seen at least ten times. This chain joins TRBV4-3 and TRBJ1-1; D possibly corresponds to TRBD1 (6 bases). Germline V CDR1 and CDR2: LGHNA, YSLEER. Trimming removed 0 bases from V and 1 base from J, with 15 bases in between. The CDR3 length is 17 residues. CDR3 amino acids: CASSQDWGPLANTEAFF. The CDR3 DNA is TGCGCCAGCAGCCAAGATTGGGGGCCATTGGCGAACACTGAAGCTTTCTTT.

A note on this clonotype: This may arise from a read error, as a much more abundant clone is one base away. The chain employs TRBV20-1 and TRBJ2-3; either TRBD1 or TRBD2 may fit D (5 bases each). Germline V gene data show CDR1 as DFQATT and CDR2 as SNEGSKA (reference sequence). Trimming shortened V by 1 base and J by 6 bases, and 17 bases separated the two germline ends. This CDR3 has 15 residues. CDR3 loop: CSARGGWGTHDTQYF. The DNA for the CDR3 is TGCAGTGCTAGAGGCGGCTGGGGGACGCATGATACGCAGTATTTT.

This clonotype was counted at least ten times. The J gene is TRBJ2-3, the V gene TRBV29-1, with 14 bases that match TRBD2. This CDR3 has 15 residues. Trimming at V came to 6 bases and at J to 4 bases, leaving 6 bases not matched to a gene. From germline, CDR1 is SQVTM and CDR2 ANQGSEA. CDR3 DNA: TGCAGCGTGACTAGCGGGAGGGCCCGTGCAGATACGCAGTATTTT. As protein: CSVTSGRARADTQYF.

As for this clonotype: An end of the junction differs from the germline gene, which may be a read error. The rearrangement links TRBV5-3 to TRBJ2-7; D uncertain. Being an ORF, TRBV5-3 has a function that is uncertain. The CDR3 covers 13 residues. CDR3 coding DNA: TGTGCCAGCAGCTTGGGCGCTCTCTACGGGCAGTACTTC. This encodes CASSLGALYGQYF.

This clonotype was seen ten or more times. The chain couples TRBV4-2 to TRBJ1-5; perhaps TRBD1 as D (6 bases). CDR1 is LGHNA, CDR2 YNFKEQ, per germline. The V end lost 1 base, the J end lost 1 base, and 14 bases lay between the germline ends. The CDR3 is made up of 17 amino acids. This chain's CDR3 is CASSQVFSDRSNQPQHF. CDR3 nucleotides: TGTGCCAGCAGCCAAGTCTTCTCAGACAGGAGCAATCAGCCCCAGCATTTT.

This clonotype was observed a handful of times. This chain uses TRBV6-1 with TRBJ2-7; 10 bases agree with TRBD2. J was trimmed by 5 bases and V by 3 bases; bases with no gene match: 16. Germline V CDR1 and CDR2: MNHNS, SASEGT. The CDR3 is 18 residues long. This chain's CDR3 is CASSDFLRAGGLMNEQYF. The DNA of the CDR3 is TGTGCCAGCAGTGATTTTTTAAGAGCGGGAGGGCTGATGAACGAGCAGTACTTC.

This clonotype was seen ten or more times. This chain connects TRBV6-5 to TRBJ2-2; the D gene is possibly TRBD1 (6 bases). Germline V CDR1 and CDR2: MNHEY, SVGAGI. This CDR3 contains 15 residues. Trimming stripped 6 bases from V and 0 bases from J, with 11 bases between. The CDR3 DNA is TGTGCCAGCAGACCCGACAGGTCGAACACCGGGGAGCTGTTTTTT. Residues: CASRPDRSNTGELFF.

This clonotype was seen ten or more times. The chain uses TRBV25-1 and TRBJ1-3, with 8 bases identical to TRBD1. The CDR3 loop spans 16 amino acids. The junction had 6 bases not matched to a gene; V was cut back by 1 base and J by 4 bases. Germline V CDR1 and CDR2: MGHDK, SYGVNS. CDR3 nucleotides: TGTGCCAGCAGTGAATTACCGGACAGGGTCGGAAACACCATATATTTT. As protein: CASSELPDRVGNTIYF.

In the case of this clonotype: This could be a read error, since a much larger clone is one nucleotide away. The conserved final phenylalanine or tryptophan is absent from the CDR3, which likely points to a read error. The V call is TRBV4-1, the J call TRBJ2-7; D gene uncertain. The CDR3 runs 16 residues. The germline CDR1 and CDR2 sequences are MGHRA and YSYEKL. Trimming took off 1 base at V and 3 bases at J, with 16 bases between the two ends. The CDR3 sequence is CASSQVMTDGYYEQYS. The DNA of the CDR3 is TGCGCCAGCAGCCAAGTTATGACGGACGGGTACTACGAGCAGTACTCC.

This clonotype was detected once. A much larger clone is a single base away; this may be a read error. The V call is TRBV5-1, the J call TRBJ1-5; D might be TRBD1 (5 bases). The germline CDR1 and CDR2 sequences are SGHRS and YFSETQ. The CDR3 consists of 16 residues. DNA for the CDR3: TGCGCCAGCAGCTTGACGGGGCCAGCGGATTATGAGCCCCAGCGTTTT. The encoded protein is CASSLTGPADYEPQRF. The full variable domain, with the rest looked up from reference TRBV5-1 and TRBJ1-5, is KAGVTQTPRYLIKTRGQQVTLSCSPISGHRSVSWYQQTPGQGLQFLFEYFSETQRNKGNFPGRFSGRQFSNSRSEMNVSTLELGDSALYLCASSLTGPADYEPQRFGDGTRLSIL.

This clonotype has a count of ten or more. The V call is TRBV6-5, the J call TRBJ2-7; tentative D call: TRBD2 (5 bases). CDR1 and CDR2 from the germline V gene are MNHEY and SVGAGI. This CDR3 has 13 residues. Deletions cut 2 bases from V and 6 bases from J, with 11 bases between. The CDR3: CASSYNPSGEQYF. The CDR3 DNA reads TGTGCCAGCAGTTACAACCCGAGCGGCGAGCAGTACTTC.

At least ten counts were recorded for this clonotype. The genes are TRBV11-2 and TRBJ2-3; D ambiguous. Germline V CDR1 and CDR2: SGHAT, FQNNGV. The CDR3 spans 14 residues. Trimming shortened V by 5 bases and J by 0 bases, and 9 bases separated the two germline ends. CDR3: CASSAYGSTDTQYF. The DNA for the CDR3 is TGTGCCAGCAGCGCGTATGGGAGCACAGATACGCAGTATTTT.

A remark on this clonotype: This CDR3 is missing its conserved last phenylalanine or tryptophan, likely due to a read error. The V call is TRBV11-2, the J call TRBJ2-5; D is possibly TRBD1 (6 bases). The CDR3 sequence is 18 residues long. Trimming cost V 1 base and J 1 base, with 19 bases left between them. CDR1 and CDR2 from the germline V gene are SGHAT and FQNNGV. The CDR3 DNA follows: TGTGCCAGCAGCTTAGGAATGGTTTACCGGGACACCCAAGAGACCCAGTACCTC. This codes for CASSLGMVYRDTQETQYL.

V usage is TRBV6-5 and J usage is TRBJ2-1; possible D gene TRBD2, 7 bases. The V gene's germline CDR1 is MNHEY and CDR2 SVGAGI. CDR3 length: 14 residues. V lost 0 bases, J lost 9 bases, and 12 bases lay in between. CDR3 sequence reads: CASSYSAGAIEQFF. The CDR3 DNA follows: TGTGCCAGCAGTTACTCCGCGGGGGCGATTGAGCAGTTCTTC.